This paragraph covers one T cell receptor beta chain sequence. The record originates from a study of blood T cell repertoires in COVID-19. Sequencing used immunoSEQ multiplex PCR; TCRdb keeps in-frame clones, though not all of them. Of about 180,000 clones in the sample, roughly 81% were seen once. V gave up 6 bases and J gave up 9 bases, with 9 bases separating them. CDR1 is SGHAT, CDR2 FQNNGV, per germline. This CDR3 is 11 amino acids long. This clonotype originated in a woman older than 75 with COVID-19, enrolled during active disease. The rearrangement links TRBV11-2 to TRBJ2-1, with a tentative D call TRBD1 (5 bases). The sequencing input was peripheral blood. CDR3 amino acids: CASRTVIEQFF. CDR3 nucleotide sequence: TGTGCCAGCAGGACAGTCATTGAGCAGTTCTTC.